Listed below are T cell receptor beta chains from one sample, sequenced in a study of T-cell memory formation after mild COVID-19. One entry per CDR3 protein, called by TCRdb with MiXCR from the 5' RACE reads. The table records a few hundred thousand distinct CDR3 sequences, roughly 15% of them present only once. Sequenced: PBMCs or a T cell subset sorted from them (not recorded which). Every receptor here comes from a man younger than 35 who had mild COVID-19 (a few samples of this study predate the infection). Cell type and time point are not known. Both conserved end residues are part of each CDR3. A D gene is named only where the DNA matches it firmly. For some rows the clone size is stated as once, few or many, or as a class when expanded; others skip it.

clone_size j_call v_call d_call cdr3_aa cdr3_nt
few TRBJ1-2 TRBV5-4 TRBD1 CASSLENRGGGYTF TGTGCCAGCAGCTTGGAGAACAGGGGTGGTGGCTACACCTTC
few TRBJ1-6 TRBV4-1 - CASSQDISPLHF TGCGCCAGCAGCCAAGATATCTCACCCCTCCACTTT
few TRBJ1-1 TRBV2 - CASNGGGPEAFF TGTGCCAGCAATGGAGGGGGACCTGAAGCTTTCTTT
once TRBJ2-3 TRBV5-6 TRBD1 CASTGTGRTDTQYF TGTGCCAGCACCGGGACAGGGCGGACAGATACGCAGTATTTT
few TRBJ2-3 TRBV12-3/TRBV12-4 TRBD2 CASSSGGGLTDTQYF TGTGCCAGCAGTTCAGGCGGGGGGCTCACAGATACGCAGTATTTT
- TRBJ2-7 TRBV25-1 - CASSEGGDEQYF TGTGCCAGCAGTGAGGGAGGCGACGAGCAGTACTTC
few TRBJ2-5 TRBV6-5 - CASFRPGLLKTQYF TGTGCCAGCTTCCGACCGGGACTCCTGAAGACCCAGTACTTC
- TRBJ1-1 TRBV6-6 - CASSPLTIGTEAFF TGTGCCAGCAGTCCCCTTACGATCGGAACTGAAGCTTTCTTT
- TRBJ2-2 TRBV20-1 - CSARRDFGELFF TGCAGTGCTAGGAGGGATTTCGGGGAGCTGTTTTTT
once TRBJ2-1 TRBV7-2 - CASSMGAGSEQFF TGTGCCAGCAGCATGGGTGCGGGCAGTGAGCAGTTCTTC
- TRBJ2-1 TRBV20-1 - CSARGGQPGASGSYNEQFF TGCAGTGCTAGAGGCGGACAGCCCGGTGCTTCTGGCTCATACAATGAGCAGTTCTTC
few TRBJ1-2 TRBV5-1 - CASAQGWGVDGYTF TGCGCCAGCGCACAAGGGTGGGGAGTGGATGGCTACACCTTC
- TRBJ2-2 TRBV6-1 TRBD2 CASHPGGGELFF TGTGCCAGTCACCCGGGGGGCGGGGAGCTGTTTTTT
- TRBJ2-3 TRBV30 - CAWSVWSTQYF TGTGCCTGGAGTGTATGGAGTACGCAGTATTTT
many TRBJ1-1 TRBV4-3 - CASSRLTSGDTEAFF TGCGCCAGCAGCCGGTTGACATCCGGGGACACTGAAGCTTTCTTT
few TRBJ2-2 TRBV3-1 - CASSQGGQTTGELFF TGTGCCAGCAGCCAAGGTGGGCAGACCACCGGGGAGCTGTTTTTT
few TRBJ2-3 TRBV5-1 TRBD2 CASSGTNTDTQYF TGCGCCAGCAGCGGGACTAACACAGATACGCAGTATTTT
- TRBJ2-4 TRBV4-3 TRBD2 CASSQGWAGRAGDIQYF TGCGCCAGCAGCCAAGGGTGGGCTGGCAGGGCGGGGGACATTCAGTACTTC
few TRBJ2-1 TRBV6-4 - CASNRTGAVKHEQFF TGTGCCAGCAACAGAACGGGGGCAGTTAAACATGAGCAGTTCTTC
- TRBJ1-2 TRBV6-6 - CATAQGLKYGYTF TGTGCCACCGCCCAGGGATTAAAGTATGGCTACACCTTC
few TRBJ1-2 TRBV6-5 TRBD1 CASSRPGQGKEGYTF TGTGCCAGCAGCCGCCCGGGACAGGGGAAGGAGGGCTACACCTTC
few TRBJ1-1 TRBV28 - CASSSRAGVTEAFF TGTGCCAGCAGTTCTCGGGCAGGGGTCACTGAAGCTTTCTTT
few TRBJ1-2 TRBV12-3/TRBV12-4 TRBD1 CASSFGAGGAGYGYTF TGTGCCAGCAGTTTCGGGGCAGGGGGCGCCGGCTATGGCTACACCTTC
- TRBJ2-5 TRBV6-5 - CASSYQRIQETQYF TGTGCCAGCAGTTACCAGAGGATTCAAGAGACCCAGTACTTC
- TRBJ1-2 TRBV5-1 - CASSLGDGGLYGYTF TGCGCCAGCAGCTTGGGGGACGGGGGATTATATGGCTACACCTTC
- TRBJ2-1 TRBV29-1 - CSVPNRASSYNEQFF TGCAGCGTTCCAAACCGGGCTAGCTCCTACAATGAGCAGTTCTTC
- TRBJ2-6 TRBV6-1 - CAARGLEGSGANVLTF TGTGCCGCGCGGGGCCTGGAAGGCTCTGGGGCCAACGTCCTGACTTTC
many TRBJ2-2 TRBV7-9 - CASSLLTGELFF TGTGCCAGCAGCCTGCTTACCGGGGAGCTGTTTTTT
- TRBJ1-6 TRBV5-6 TRBD1 CASSFGTASPLHF TGTGCCAGCAGCTTTGGGACAGCATCACCCCTCCACTTT
- TRBJ2-1 TRBV29-1 TRBD2 CSVEPGTSGAGNEQFF TGCAGCGTTGAACCAGGGACTAGCGGGGCTGGGAATGAGCAGTTCTTC
few TRBJ1-2 TRBV7-2 TRBD1 CASSPGQGAIGYGYTF TGTGCCAGCAGCCCAGGACAGGGAGCAATCGGCTATGGCTACACCTTC
few TRBJ1-5 TRBV28 - CASRPPDRINQPQHF TGTGCCAGCAGACCCCCTGACAGAATCAATCAGCCCCAGCATTTT
many TRBJ2-3 TRBV12-3/TRBV12-4 - CASNPGPAETDTQYF TGTGCCAGCAACCCGGGGCCAGCGGAGACAGATACGCAGTATTTT
few TRBJ2-1 TRBV4-1 - CASSQATGEEFF TGCGCCAGCAGCCAAGCCACAGGAGAGGAGTTCTTC
- TRBJ2-3 TRBV28 TRBD1 CASRAPGTGTDTQYF TGTGCCAGCAGGGCCCCCGGGACAGGGACAGATACGCAGTATTTT
- TRBJ1-5 TRBV6-2/TRBV6-3 - CASSYSSWVQPQHF TGTGCCAGCAGTTACTCGAGTTGGGTCCAGCCCCAGCATTTT
- TRBJ2-7 TRBV20-1 - CSASGRASPYEQYF TGCAGTGCTAGCGGCAGGGCCTCCCCCTACGAGCAGTACTTC
few TRBJ2-7 TRBV20-1 - CSANSYSKPYEQYF TGCAGTGCTAATAGTTATTCGAAGCCGTACGAGCAGTACTTC
- TRBJ2-3 TRBV20-1 - CSANPVPASTDTQYF TGCAGTGCTAATCCGGTTCCAGCTAGCACAGATACGCAGTATTTT
few TRBJ1-5 TRBV20-1 TRBD1 CSASEGAGQPQHF TGCAGTGCTAGTGAGGGGGCTGGTCAGCCCCAGCATTTT
few TRBJ2-3 TRBV10-3 TRBD1 CAIRPGQGPDTQYF TGTGCCATCAGACCGGGACAGGGACCAGATACGCAGTATTTT
few TRBJ2-1 TRBV4-3 - CASSQVHSNNEQFF TGCGCCAGCAGCCAAGTTCATAGCAACAATGAGCAGTTCTTC
- TRBJ1-5 TRBV5-5 - CASRPGGAKNQPQHF TGTGCCAGCAGACCCGGGGGGGCGAAGAATCAGCCCCAGCATTTT
few TRBJ1-1 TRBV4-2 - CASSQGQGRSFF TGTGCCAGCAGCCAAGGCCAGGGAAGGTCTTTCTTT
- TRBJ1-1 TRBV20-1 - CSARDGGADTEAFF TGCAGTGCTAGAGATGGGGGGGCCGACACTGAAGCTTTCTTT
- TRBJ1-2 TRBV7-9 - CASSFEGDSHGYTF TGTGCCAGCAGCTTCGAAGGTGACAGTCATGGCTACACCTTC